The 11 T cell receptor beta chains below all came from one sample that was sequenced in a study of chemoradiotherapy in HPV16-positive cancers. Measured with immunoSEQ multiplex PCR; TCRdb has only the in-frame clones, and not every one. The sample lists tens of thousands of clones; more than 70% were seen once. Sample: blood, taken from a patient who underwent chemoradiotherapy. All receptors come from a human donor with HPV-associated anogenital cancer.

In this sample, this clone turned up a few times. The V gene is TRBV30, the J gene TRBJ1-2; D uncertain. CDR3 length: 11 residues. The V gene lost 2 bases and the J gene lost 7 bases, with 8 bases spanning the gap. Looked up from germline, CDR1 is GTSNPN and CDR2 is SVGIG (reference sequence). CDR3 DNA sequence: TGTGCCTGGAGTCTTGCCTTTGGCTACACCTTC. It encodes CAWSLAFGYTF.

The CDR3 DNA is TGTGCCAGCAGCGGACAGGGCATGTACAATGAGCAGTTCTTC. It yields the protein CASSGQGMYNEQFF. This sequence joins TRBV2 and TRBJ2-1; 8 nucleotides match TRBD1. Germline CDR1 is SNHLY and CDR2 is FYNNEI. Trimming cost V 6 bases and J 4 bases; bases outside gene matches: 5. The CDR3 is 14 residues long.

This rearrangement joins TRBV14 to TRBJ2-7; 7 bases line up with TRBD2. The junction had 4 bases not matched to a gene; V was cut back by 3 bases and J by 2 bases. The length of the CDR3 is 14 residues. Per germline, CDR1 SGHDN and CDR2 FVKESK. The chain's CDR3 is CASSQGGNPYEQYF. The CDR3 nucleotides are TGTGCCAGCAGCCAGGGGGGGAATCCCTACGAGCAGTACTTC. Looking up the rest from reference TRBV14 and TRBJ2-7 gives the full variable domain: EAGVTQFPSHSVIEKGQTVTLRCDPISGHDNLYWYRRVMGKEIKFLLHFVKESKQDESGMPNNRFLAERTGGTYSTLKVQPAELEDSGVYFCASSQGGNPYEQYFGPGTRLTVT.

The V gene is TRBV9, the J gene TRBJ2-2; 7 nucleotides match TRBD1. The CDR3 covers 15 residues. Germline CDR1 is SGDLS and CDR2 is YYNGEE. J was trimmed by 7 bases and V by 4 bases; bases with no gene match: 10. The CDR3 DNA sequence: TGTGCCAGCAGCAAACAACAGGGGTCCGGCGGGGAGCTGTTTTTT. It yields the protein CASSKQQGSGGELFF.

This clone has just one count. The chain carries TRBV18 and TRBJ2-6; TRBD1 is a possible D gene (6 bases). The V gene's germline CDR1 is KGHSH and CDR2 LQKENI. The length of the CDR3 is 16 residues. V lost 2 bases, J lost 9 bases, and 17 bases lay in between. For the CDR3, the DNA is TGTGCCAGCTCACCAAATGTCATCACACAGGGCAACGTCCTGACTTTC. Protein sequence: CASSPNVITQGNVLTF.

The chain couples TRBV15 to TRBJ1-5; D unresolved. CDR1 LNHNV and CDR2 YYDKDF come from the germline V gene (reference sequence). The CDR3 is made up of 15 amino acids. Trimming stripped 1 base from V and 0 bases from J, with 7 bases between. CDR3 sequence: CATSRVPYSNQPQHF. CDR3 in DNA: TGTGCCACCAGCAGAGTACCATATAGCAATCAGCCCCAGCATTTT.

The rearrangement uses TRBV5-4 and TRBJ2-1; TRBD1 aligns across 7 bases. V lost 4 bases and J lost 3; bases outside the gene matches: 10. CDR3 length equals 16 residues. Per germline, CDR1 SGHNT and CDR2 YYREEE (reference sequence). CDR3 in DNA: TGTGCCAGCAGCATCCCCGGTGGGGACAGCTACAATGAGCAGTTCTTC. Translating it yields CASSIPGGDSYNEQFF.

The count of this clone is one. The chain joins TRBV18 to TRBJ2-7, with 7 bases lining up with TRBD2. Trimming cost V 2 bases and J 2 bases; bases outside gene matches: 3. The CDR3 covers 14 residues. The germline V gene encodes CDR1 KGHSH and CDR2 LQKENI. CDR3 protein: CASSPMGGPYEQYF. In DNA form, the CDR3 reads TGTGCCAGCTCACCAATGGGAGGGCCCTACGAGCAGTACTTC. Full variable domain (missing parts from reference TRBV18 and TRBJ2-7): NAGVMQNPRHLVRRRGQEARLRCSPMKGHSHVYWYRQLPEEGLKFMVYLQKENIIDESGMPKERFSAEFPKEGPSILRIQQVVRGDSAAYFCASSPMGGPYEQYFGPGTRLTVT.

This sequence joins TRBV6-5 and TRBJ1-3; TRBD1 matches 8 bases. Per germline, CDR1 MNHEY and CDR2 SVGAGI. CDR3 length: 15 amino acids. Trimming took 6 bases from V and 0 from J; bases not matched to a gene: 4. CDR3: CASSWDRTSGNTIYF. The CDR3 DNA reads as TGTGCCAGCAGCTGGGACAGGACCTCTGGAAACACCATATATTTT.

There are a few counts of this clone. The V call is TRBV30, the J call TRBJ1-1, with D uncertain. This CDR3 spans 13 amino acids. Germline V gene sequence: CDR1 GTSNPN, CDR2 SVGIG (reference sequence). V lost 3 bases, J lost 7 bases, and 15 bases lay in between. This chain's CDR3 is CAWSPHPGSEAFF. The CDR3 nucleotides are TGTGCCTGGAGCCCCCATCCCGGTAGTGAAGCTTTCTTT.

A word on this clone: The sample carries other DNA sequences with the same CDR3. This chain connects TRBV27 to TRBJ1-2; 7 nucleotides agree with TRBD1. V shed 5 bases and J 8 bases; nucleotides not matched to a gene: 11. CDR1 and CDR2 (germline): MNHEY, SMNVEV (reference sequence). The CDR3 length is 14 residues. The CDR3 sequence is CASSPFTGEGGYTF. Written as DNA, the CDR3 is TGTGCCAGCAGTCCTTTTACAGGGGAAGGCGGCTACACCTTC.